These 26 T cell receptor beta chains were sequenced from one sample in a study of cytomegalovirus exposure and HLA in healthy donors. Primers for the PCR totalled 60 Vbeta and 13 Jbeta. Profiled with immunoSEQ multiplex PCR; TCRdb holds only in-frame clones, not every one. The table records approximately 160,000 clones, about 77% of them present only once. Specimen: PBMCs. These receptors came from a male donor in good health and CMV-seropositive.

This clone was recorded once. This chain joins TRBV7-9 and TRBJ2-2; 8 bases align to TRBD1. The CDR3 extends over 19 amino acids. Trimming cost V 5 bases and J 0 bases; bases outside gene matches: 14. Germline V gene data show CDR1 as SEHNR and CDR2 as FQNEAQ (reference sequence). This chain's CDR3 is CASSRLGAGGDPNTGELFF. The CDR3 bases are TGTGCCAGCAGCCGCCTCGGGGCAGGGGGCGATCCGAACACCGGGGAGCTGTTTTTT.

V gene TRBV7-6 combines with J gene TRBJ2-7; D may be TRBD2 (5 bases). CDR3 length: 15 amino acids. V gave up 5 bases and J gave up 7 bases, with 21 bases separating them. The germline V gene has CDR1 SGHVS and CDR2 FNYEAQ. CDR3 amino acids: CASSPLRESGLEQYF. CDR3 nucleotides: TGTGCCAGCAGCCCACTGAGGGAGTCCGGGCTGGAGCAGTACTTC.

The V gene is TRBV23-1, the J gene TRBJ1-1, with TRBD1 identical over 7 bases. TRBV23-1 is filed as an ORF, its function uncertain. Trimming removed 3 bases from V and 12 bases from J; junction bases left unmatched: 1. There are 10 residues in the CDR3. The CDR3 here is CASSHRGTFF. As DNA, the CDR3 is TGCGCCAGCAGTCACAGGGGGACTTTCTTT.

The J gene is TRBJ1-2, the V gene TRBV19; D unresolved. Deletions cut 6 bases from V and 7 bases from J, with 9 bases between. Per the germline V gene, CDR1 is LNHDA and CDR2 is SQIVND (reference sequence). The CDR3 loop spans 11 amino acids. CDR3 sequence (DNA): TGTGCCAGTAGCATGATCGGTGGCTACACCTTC. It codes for CASSMIGGYTF.

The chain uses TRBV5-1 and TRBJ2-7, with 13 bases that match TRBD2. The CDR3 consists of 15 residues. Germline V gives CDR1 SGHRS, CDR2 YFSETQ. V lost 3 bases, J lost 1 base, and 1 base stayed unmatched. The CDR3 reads CASSWGLAGSYEQYF. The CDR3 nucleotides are TGCGCCAGCAGCTGGGGACTAGCGGGGTCCTACGAGCAGTACTTC.

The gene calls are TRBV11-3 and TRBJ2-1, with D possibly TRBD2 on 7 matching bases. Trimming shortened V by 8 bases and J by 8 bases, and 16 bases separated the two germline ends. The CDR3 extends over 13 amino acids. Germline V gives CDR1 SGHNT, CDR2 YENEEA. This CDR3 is CASCSGGGDEQFF. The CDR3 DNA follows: TGTGCCAGCTGCTCTGGGGGGGGCGATGAGCAGTTCTTC.

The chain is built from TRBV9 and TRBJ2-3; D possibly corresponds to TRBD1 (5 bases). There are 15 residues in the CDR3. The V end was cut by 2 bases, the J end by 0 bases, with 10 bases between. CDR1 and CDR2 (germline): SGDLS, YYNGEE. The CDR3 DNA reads TGTGCCAGCAGCGTTCAGGGTTATAGCACAGATACGCAGTATTTT. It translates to CASSVQGYSTDTQYF.

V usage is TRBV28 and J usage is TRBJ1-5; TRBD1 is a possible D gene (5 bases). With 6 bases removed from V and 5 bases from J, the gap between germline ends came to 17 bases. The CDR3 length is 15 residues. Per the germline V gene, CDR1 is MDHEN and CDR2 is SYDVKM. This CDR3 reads CASSGGGTGYQPQHF. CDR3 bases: TGTGCCAGCAGCGGGGGTGGAACGGGATATCAGCCCCAGCATTTT. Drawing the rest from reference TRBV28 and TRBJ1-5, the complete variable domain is DVKVTQSSRYLVKRTGEKVFLECVQDMDHENMFWYRQDPGLGLRLIYFSYDVKMKEKGDIPEGYSVSREKKERFSLILESASTNQTSMYLCASSGGGTGYQPQHFGDGTRLSIL.

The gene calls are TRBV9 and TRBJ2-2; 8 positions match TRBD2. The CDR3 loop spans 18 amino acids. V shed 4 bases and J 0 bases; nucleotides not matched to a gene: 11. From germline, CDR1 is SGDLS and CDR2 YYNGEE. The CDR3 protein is CASSPRGSGAANTGELFF. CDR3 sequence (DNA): TGTGCCAGCAGCCCCCGGGGTAGCGGGGCCGCGAACACCGGGGAGCTGTTTTTT. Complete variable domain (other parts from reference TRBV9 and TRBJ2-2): DSGVTQTPKHLITATGQRVTLRCSPRSGDLSVYWYQQSLDQGLQFLIQYYNGEERAKGNILERFSAQQFPDLHSELNLSSLELGDSALYFCASSPRGSGAANTGELFFGEGSRLTVL.

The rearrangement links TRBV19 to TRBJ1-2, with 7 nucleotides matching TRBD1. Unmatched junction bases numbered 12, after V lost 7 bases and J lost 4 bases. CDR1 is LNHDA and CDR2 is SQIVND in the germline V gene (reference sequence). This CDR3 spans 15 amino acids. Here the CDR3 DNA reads TGTGCCAGTACTCTCGCCCCGGGACAGAGCTATGGCTACACCTTC. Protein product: CASTLAPGQSYGYTF.

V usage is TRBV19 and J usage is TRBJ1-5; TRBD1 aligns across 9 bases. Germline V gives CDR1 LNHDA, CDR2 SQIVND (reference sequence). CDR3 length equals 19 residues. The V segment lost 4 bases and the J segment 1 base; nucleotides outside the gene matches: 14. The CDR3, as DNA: TGTGCCAGTAGTACCCTGACAGGGGGGCCCGAGAGGAGCAATCAGCCCCAGCATTTT. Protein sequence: CASSTLTGGPERSNQPQHF.

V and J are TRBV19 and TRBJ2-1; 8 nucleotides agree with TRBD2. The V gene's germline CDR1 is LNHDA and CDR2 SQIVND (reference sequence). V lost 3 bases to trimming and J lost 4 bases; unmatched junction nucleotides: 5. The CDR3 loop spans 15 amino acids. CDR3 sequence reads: CASSIQTSVYNEQFF. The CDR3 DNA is TGTGCCAGTAGTATCCAGACTAGCGTGTACAATGAGCAGTTCTTC.

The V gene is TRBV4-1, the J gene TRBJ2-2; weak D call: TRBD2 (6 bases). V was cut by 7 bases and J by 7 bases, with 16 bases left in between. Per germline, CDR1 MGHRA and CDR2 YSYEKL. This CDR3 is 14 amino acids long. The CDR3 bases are TGCGCCAGCATGGCGGGACCCAAGGGCGGGGAGCTGTTTTTT. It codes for CASMAGPKGGELFF.

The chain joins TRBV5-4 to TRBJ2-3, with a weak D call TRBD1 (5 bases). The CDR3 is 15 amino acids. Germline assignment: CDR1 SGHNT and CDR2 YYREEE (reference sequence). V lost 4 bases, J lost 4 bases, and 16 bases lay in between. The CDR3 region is CASSARVQGADTQYF. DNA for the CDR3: TGTGCCAGCAGCGCGAGAGTTCAAGGGGCAGATACGCAGTATTTT.

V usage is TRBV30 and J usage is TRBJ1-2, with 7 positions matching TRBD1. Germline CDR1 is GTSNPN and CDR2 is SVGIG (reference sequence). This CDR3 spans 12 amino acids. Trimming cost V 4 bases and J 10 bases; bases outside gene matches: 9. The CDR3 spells CAWTNRGSNYTF. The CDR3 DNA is TGTGCCTGGACCAACAGGGGATCGAACTACACCTTC.

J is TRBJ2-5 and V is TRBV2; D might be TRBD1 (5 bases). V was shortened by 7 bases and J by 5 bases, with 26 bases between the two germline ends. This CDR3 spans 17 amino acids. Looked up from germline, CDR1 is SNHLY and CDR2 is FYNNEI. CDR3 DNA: TGTGCCAGCACTTTTTCGGGCAGGGCTCTTAAAGGGGAGACCCAGTACTTC. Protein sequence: CASTFSGRALKGETQYF.

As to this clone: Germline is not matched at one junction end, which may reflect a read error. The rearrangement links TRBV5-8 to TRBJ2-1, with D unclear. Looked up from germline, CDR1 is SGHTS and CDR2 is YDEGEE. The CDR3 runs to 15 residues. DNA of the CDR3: TGCGCCAGCAGCCAAGATGGTCTCCGGTATGATGAGCAGTTCTTC. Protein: CASSQDGLRYDEQFF.

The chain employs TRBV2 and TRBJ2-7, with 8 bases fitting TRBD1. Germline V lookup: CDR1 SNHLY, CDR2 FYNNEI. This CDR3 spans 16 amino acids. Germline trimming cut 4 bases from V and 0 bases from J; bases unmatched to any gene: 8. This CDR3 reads CASSAHGQGSSYEQYF. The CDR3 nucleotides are TGTGCCAGCAGTGCCCACGGACAGGGAAGCTCCTACGAGCAGTACTTC.

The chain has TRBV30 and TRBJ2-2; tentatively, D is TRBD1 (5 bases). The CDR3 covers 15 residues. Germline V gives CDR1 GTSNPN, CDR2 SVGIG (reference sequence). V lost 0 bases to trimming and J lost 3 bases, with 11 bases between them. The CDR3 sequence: CAWSVGHGYTGELFF. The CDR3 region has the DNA TGTGCCTGGAGTGTTGGACATGGGTACACCGGGGAGCTGTTTTTT. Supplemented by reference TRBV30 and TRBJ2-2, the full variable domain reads SQTIHQWPATLVQPVGSPLSLECTVEGTSNPNLYWYRQAAGRGLQLLFYSVGIGQISSEVPQNLSASRPQDRQFILSSKKLLLSDSGFYLCAWSVGHGYTGELFFGEGSRLTVL.

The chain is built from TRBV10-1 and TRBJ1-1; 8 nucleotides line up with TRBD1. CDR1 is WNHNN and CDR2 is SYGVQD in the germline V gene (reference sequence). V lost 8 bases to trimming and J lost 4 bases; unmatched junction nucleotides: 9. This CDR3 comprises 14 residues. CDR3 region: CASSTDRGGTEAFF. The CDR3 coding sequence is TGCGCCAGCTCCACAGACAGGGGCGGCACTGAAGCTTTCTTT.

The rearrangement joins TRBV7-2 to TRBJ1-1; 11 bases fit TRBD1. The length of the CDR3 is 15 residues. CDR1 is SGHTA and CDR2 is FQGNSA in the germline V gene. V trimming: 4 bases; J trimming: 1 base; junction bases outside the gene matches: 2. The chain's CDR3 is CASSWGQGGNTEAFF. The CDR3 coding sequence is TGTGCCAGCAGCTGGGGACAGGGGGGGAACACTGAAGCTTTCTTT.

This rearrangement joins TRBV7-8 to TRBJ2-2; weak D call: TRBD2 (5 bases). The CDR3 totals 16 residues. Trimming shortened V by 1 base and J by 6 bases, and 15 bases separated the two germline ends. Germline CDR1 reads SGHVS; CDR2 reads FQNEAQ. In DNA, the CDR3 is TGTGCCAGCAGCTTAGAGCAGAGGGCCTACTCCGGGGAGCTGTTTTTT. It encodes CASSLEQRAYSGELFF. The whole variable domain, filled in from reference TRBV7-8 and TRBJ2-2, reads GAGVSQSPRYKVAKRGQDVALRCDPISGHVSLFWYQQALGQGPEFLTYFQNEAQLDKSGLPSDRFFAERPEGSVSTLKIQRTQQEDSAVYLCASSLEQRAYSGELFFGEGSRLTVL.

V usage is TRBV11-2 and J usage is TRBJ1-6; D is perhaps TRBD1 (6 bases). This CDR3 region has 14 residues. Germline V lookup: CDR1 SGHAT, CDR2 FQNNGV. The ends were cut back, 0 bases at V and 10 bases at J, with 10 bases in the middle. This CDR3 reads CASSLEQGNSPLHF. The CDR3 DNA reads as TGTGCCAGCAGCTTAGAACAGGGCAACTCACCCCTCCACTTT.

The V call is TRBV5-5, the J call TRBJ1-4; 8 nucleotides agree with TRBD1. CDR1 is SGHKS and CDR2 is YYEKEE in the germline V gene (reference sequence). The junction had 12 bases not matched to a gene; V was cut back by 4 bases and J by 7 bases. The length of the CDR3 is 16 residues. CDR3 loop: CASSQRTGTGAEKLFF. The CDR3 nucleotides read TGTGCCAGCAGCCAGCGCACCGGGACAGGAGCTGAAAAACTGTTTTTT.

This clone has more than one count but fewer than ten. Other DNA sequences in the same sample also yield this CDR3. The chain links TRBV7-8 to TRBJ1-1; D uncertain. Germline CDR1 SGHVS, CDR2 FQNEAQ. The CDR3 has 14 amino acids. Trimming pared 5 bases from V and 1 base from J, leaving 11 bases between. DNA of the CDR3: TGTGCCAGCAGCCCCCGGGAGGGGAACACTGAAGCTTTCTTT. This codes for CASSPREGNTEAFF.

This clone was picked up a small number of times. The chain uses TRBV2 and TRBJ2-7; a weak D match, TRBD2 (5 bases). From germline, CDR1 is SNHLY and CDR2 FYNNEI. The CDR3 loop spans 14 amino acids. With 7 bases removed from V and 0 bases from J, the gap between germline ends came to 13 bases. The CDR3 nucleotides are TGTGCCAGCAAGCTGGCTGGGAGCTCCTACGAGCAGTACTTC. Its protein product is CASKLAGSSYEQYF.